These 4 T cell receptor beta chains were sequenced from one sample in a study of shared clonotypes between healthy human individuals. The table came from immunoSEQ multiplex PCR; TCRdb's copy has only in-frame clones and leaves some out. The table shows some 1 million clones, with under 80% occurring only once. The source material was memory CD4+ T cells sorted from blood. Subset denoted: CD45RA-negative fraction. Every receptor here comes from a man between 18 and 29 years old in good health.

V usage is TRBV30 and J usage is TRBJ2-7; TRBD2 matches 12 bases. Germline V gene data show CDR1 as GTSNPN and CDR2 as SVGIG (reference sequence). The V and J ends lost 7 bases and 0 bases, in that order; junction bases with no gene match: 16. The CDR3 extends over 18 amino acids. The CDR3 here is CASSPRLAGGPFSYEQYF. CDR3 in DNA: TGTGCCTCCTCCCCCCGGCTAGCGGGGGGGCCTTTCTCCTACGAGCAGTACTTC.

The V call is TRBV27, the J call TRBJ2-5; D ambiguous. Germline CDR1 and CDR2: MNHEY and SMNVEV (reference sequence). The CDR3 has 13 residues. Trimming removed 6 bases from V and 2 bases from J, with 10 bases in between. In nucleotides, the CDR3 is TGTGCCAGCAGCCCAATGGGGCAAGAGACCCAGTACTTC. Amino acid sequence: CASSPMGQETQYF.

The chain is built from TRBV30 and TRBJ2-1, with D possibly being TRBD1 (6 bases). CDR3 length: 14 amino acids. Germline CDR1 is GTSNPN and CDR2 is SVGIG (reference sequence). V gave up 1 base and J gave up 5 bases, with 12 bases separating them. The CDR3 spells CAWSDRGTNNEQFF. CDR3 sequence (DNA): TGTGCCTGGAGTGACCGAGGGACAAACAATGAGCAGTTCTTC. Drawing the rest from reference TRBV30 and TRBJ2-1, the complete variable domain is SQTIHQWPATLVQPVGSPLSLECTVEGTSNPNLYWYRQAAGRGLQLLFYSVGIGQISSEVPQNLSASRPQDRQFILSSKKLLLSDSGFYLCAWSDRGTNNEQFFGPGTRLTVL.

V is TRBV19 and J is TRBJ2-7; weak D call: TRBD1 (6 bases). Germline values: CDR1 LNHDA, CDR2 SQIVND (reference sequence). V lost 7 bases to trimming and J lost 5 bases, with 15 bases between them. This CDR3 has 13 residues. DNA of the CDR3: TGTGCCAGTACCACCGGGACAAGCCACGAGCAGTACTTC. It specifies CASTTGTSHEQYF. The full variable domain, with the rest looked up from reference TRBV19 and TRBJ2-7, is DGGITQSPKYLFRKEGQNVTLSCEQNLNHDAMYWYRQDPGQGLRLIYYSQIVNDFQKGDIAEGYSVSREKKESFPLTVTSAQKNPTAFYLCASTTGTSHEQYFGPGTRLTVT.